This TCR beta chain was documented in a study of CD8 T cells in Susac syndrome. Regarding the study as a whole: Acknowledgment was made by the study that its TCR sequencing and HLA analysis involved a relatively small number of individuals.

RNA totalling about 0.5 to 1 ug underwent reverse transcription with random hexamers. TCR beta CDR3 was amplified by immunoSEQ multiplex PCR. This amplification extended across 54 Vbeta and 13 Jbeta segments. From the immunoSEQ multiplex PCR reads, TCRdb called clonotypes with MiXCR, one entry per CDR3 protein. The table lists 90,000 to 150,000 distinct CDR3 sequences, approximately 91% of them singletons, with more than 0.13% in the top ten. Sequencing of TCR beta was carried out in blood CD8+ and CD4+ T cells. Healthy donors constituted the control group, matched for age and sex. As for this clonotype: Its antigen is as yet unknown.

This CDR3 is 14 amino acids long. Germline V gives CDR1 DFQATT, CDR2 SNEGSKA (reference sequence). V was trimmed by 1 base and J by 5 bases, leaving 14 bases between them. Sequencing was done on a sample of CD4+ T cells from PBMCs. The clonotype originates from a human donor in good health. The V gene is TRBV20-1, the J gene TRBJ1-1; possible D gene TRBD1, 5 bases. DNA of the CDR3: TGCAGTGCTAGAGCTGCTCAGGGTCTTACTGAAGCTTTCTTT. This translates into CSARAAQGLTEAFF.